What follows are 27 T cell receptor beta chains derived from one specimen sequenced in a study of T cells in Graves' hyperthyroidism and ophthalmopathy. Amplification of TCR beta CDR3 regions used RNA as the template. With the HTBI primer set, the TCR CDR3 went through a first round of RT-PCR. TCRdb passed the multiplex PCR reads through MiXCR, listing each CDR3 protein once. The sample carries about 500,000 distinct CDR3 sequences, about 16% recorded once. The sequenced sample was blood. All receptors derive from a woman younger than 45 with Graves' ophthalmopathy.

This clonotype was picked up many times. CDR3 loop: CASSTRFSRSTYEQYF. The CDR3 DNA follows: TGTGCCAGCAGTACAAGGTTCAGCCGTTCCACCTACGAGCAGTACTTC. The rearrangement uses TRBV27 and TRBJ2-7; D unclear. CDR1 MNHEY and CDR2 SMNVEV come from the germline V gene (reference sequence). V was cut by 5 bases and J by 2 bases, with 19 bases left in between. This CDR3 is built from 16 residues.

This clonotype was counted at least ten times. The chain joins TRBV7-2 to TRBJ1-1; 9 nucleotides match TRBD1. J was trimmed by 5 bases and V by 5 bases; bases with no gene match: 6. The CDR3 is 14 amino acids. The germline CDR1 and CDR2 sequences are SGHTA and FQGNSA. The CDR3 is CASSRGQGGTEAFF. In DNA form, the CDR3 reads TGTGCCAGCAGCCGGGGACAGGGAGGAACTGAAGCTTTCTTT.

This clonotype was found many times. The rearrangement uses TRBV11-2 and TRBJ2-3; perhaps D is TRBD1 or TRBD2 (5 bases each). The CDR3 covers 15 residues. V lost 1 base, J lost 2 bases, and 10 bases lay in between. Germline CDR1 SGHAT, CDR2 FQNNGV. In DNA form, the CDR3 reads TGTGCCAGCAGCTTAGCGGTCGGGACCACAGATACGCAGTATTTT. Protein product: CASSLAVGTTDTQYF.

This clonotype was detected a few times. The V and J genes are TRBV10-3 and TRBJ2-3; 9 bases match TRBD2. The junction had 3 bases not matched to a gene; V was cut back by 6 bases and J by 2 bases. The CDR3 contains 14 residues. Germline lookup yields CDR1 ENHRY and CDR2 SYGVKD. CDR3 in DNA: TGTGCCATCAGGACTAGCGGAAACACAGATACGCAGTATTTT. Translation gives CAIRTSGNTDTQYF.

This clonotype was observed at least ten times. This chain links TRBV11-2 with TRBJ1-6, with D possibly TRBD1 on 6 matching bases. CDR3 size: 16 residues. V lost 3 bases to trimming and J lost 7 bases, with 16 bases between them. Germline lookup yields CDR1 SGHAT and CDR2 FQNNGV. CDR3 bases: TGTGCCAGCAGCTTCCCTATGGGGCAGGGGAATTCACCCCTCCACTTT. It specifies CASSFPMGQGNSPLHF.

In its sample, this clonotype was seen many times. This sequence joins TRBV12-3 or TRBV12-4 and TRBJ2-1; D is unresolved. V was pared by 1 base and J by 3 bases, with 10 bases between. This CDR3 comprises 15 residues. CDR3 DNA sequence: TGTGCCAGCAGTTTAGGAACAGCTCTCTACAATGAGCAGTTCTTC. Its protein is CASSLGTALYNEQFF.

The CDR3 loop is CASSLGHMNTEAFF. The CDR3 coding sequence is TGTGCCAGCAGTTTAGGGCACATGAACACTGAAGCTTTCTTT. The chain uses TRBV28 and TRBJ1-1; D is uncertain. Germline-derived CDR1 and CDR2 are MDHEN and SYDVKM. V gave up 2 bases and J gave up 0 bases, with 7 bases separating them. The CDR3 consists of 14 residues.

This clonotype was observed at least ten times. The V call is TRBV29-1, the J call TRBJ1-1, with D perhaps matching TRBD1 (5 bases). The CDR3 covers 13 residues. V lost 4 bases to trimming and J lost 1 base, with 10 bases between them. Germline assignment: CDR1 SQVTM and CDR2 ANQGSEA. For the CDR3, the DNA is TGCAGCGTTGCGTACAGGACGAACACTGAAGCTTTCTTT. Translated, it gives CSVAYRTNTEAFF.

The chain is built from TRBV6-1 and TRBJ2-5; a weak D match, TRBD2 (7 bases). This CDR3 contains 14 residues. Trimming took off 7 bases at V and 1 base at J, with 13 bases between the two ends. Looked up from germline, CDR1 is MNHNS and CDR2 is SASEGT. The CDR3 reads CASNGRGAQETQYF. CDR3 nucleotide sequence: TGTGCCAGCAACGGACGGGGGGCCCAAGAGACCCAGTACTTC.

This clonotype is a singleton in its sample. This chain joins TRBV28 and TRBJ2-4; TRBD2 might be the D (5 bases). The germline V gene encodes CDR1 MDHEN and CDR2 SYDVKM. V dropped 5 bases and J dropped 13 bases, with 18 bases sitting between them. The CDR3 totals 13 residues. The CDR3 is CASSLNVLRVQYF. DNA of the CDR3: TGTGCCAGCAGTCTAAACGTATTGCGGGTACAGTACTTC.

V usage is TRBV20-1 and J usage is TRBJ2-3; no definite D call. The CDR3 runs to 16 residues. Germline CDR1 is DFQATT and CDR2 is SNEGSKA (reference sequence). V shed 7 bases and J shed 3 bases, with 23 bases lying between them. The CDR3 DNA reads TGCAGTGGAATTATGTTTAAGGAGTTTGGTACAGATACGCAGTATTTT. It yields the protein CSGIMFKEFGTDTQYF.

This clonotype has a count of ten or more. The gene calls are TRBV9 and TRBJ1-2; 11 positions match TRBD1. The CDR3 is made up of 15 amino acids. The V segment lost 0 bases and the J segment 5 bases; nucleotides outside the gene matches: 3. Germline loops: CDR1 SGDLS, CDR2 YYNGEE. The CDR3 DNA is TGTGCCAGCAGCGTAGGGACAGGGGGCCCTTATGGCTACACCTTC. Protein: CASSVGTGGPYGYTF.

The sample holds many counts of this clonotype. The J gene is TRBJ2-2, the V gene TRBV12-3 or TRBV12-4, with 8 bases lining up with TRBD2. This CDR3 spans 17 amino acids. With 6 bases clipped from V and 4 bases from J, the junction kept 13 bases outside the gene matches. CDR3 sequence: CASSPGEGLGGTGELFF. The CDR3 bases are TGTGCCAGCAGCCCAGGGGAGGGACTAGGGGGCACCGGGGAGCTGTTTTTT.

A remark on this clonotype: A read error may be the cause here, since a much bigger clone is one base away. This chain connects TRBV28 to TRBJ2-6; TRBD2 might be the D (6 bases). The V end was cut by 10 bases, the J end by 3 bases, with 13 bases between. The CDR3 runs 14 residues. The V gene's germline CDR1 is MDHEN and CDR2 SYDVKM. CDR3 in amino acids: CAIGGIFGANVLTF. The DNA of the CDR3 is TGTGCCATCGGAGGGATCTTTGGGGCCAACGTCCTGACTTTC.

This clonotype was detected many times. V and J are TRBV4-3 and TRBJ1-1; D gene unclear. Germline CDR1 is LGHNA and CDR2 is YSLEER. This CDR3 has 16 residues. Trimming cost V 1 base and J 4 bases, with 16 bases left between them. The CDR3 coding sequence is TGCGCCAGCAGCCAAGTTTTCGGCGGTTTGGGCACTGAAGCTTTCTTT. Its translation: CASSQVFGGLGTEAFF.

This clonotype was recorded at least ten times. It may be a read error: a sequence one base away is much more abundant. The chain carries TRBV7-9 and TRBJ2-5; D is undetermined. The CDR3 spans 11 residues. The V and J ends lost 7 bases and 1 base respectively, with 4 bases between them. Germline assignment: CDR1 SEHNR and CDR2 FQNEAQ (reference sequence). The CDR3 reads CASTFQETQYF. CDR3 nucleotides: TGTGCCAGCACCTTCCAAGAGACCCAGTACTTC.

This clonotype occurred many times. J is TRBJ2-7 and V is TRBV7-2, with D possibly being TRBD2 (6 bases). The V and J ends lost 8 bases and 5 bases respectively, with 19 bases between them. The CDR3 extends over 14 amino acids. Germline V gene lookup returns CDR1 SGHTA and CDR2 FQGNSA. CDR3 loop: CASRPDPGVDEQYF. In DNA form, the CDR3 reads TGTGCCAGCCGCCCTGACCCGGGAGTCGACGAGCAGTACTTC. Drawing the rest from reference TRBV7-2 and TRBJ2-7, the complete variable domain is GAGVSQSPSNKVTEKGKDVELRCDPISGHTALYWYRQSLGQGLEFLIYFQGNSAPDKSGLPSDRFSAERTGGSVSTLTIQRTQQEDSAVYLCASRPDPGVDEQYFGPGTRLTVT.

This clonotype turned up a few times. The chain is built from TRBV9 and TRBJ2-3; maybe TRBD2 (5 bases). This CDR3 has 17 residues. Trimming left V 4 bases short and J 4 bases short, with 22 bases between. Germline lookup yields CDR1 SGDLS and CDR2 YYNGEE. As DNA, the CDR3 is TGTGCCAGCAGCATCCCTCGCAGCGGAGTGAGCGCAGATACGCAGTATTTT. Translating gives CASSIPRSGVSADTQYF.

This clonotype turned up a few times. This chain uses TRBV11-1 with TRBJ2-7; 8 bases are shared with TRBD1. The length of the CDR3 is 11 residues. V was clipped by 10 bases and J by 4 bases; unmatched bases: 3. Germline-derived CDR1 and CDR2 are SGHAT and FQDESV (reference sequence). In nucleotides, the CDR3 is TGTGCCACCAGGACAGGGTACGAGCAGTACTTC. This codes for CATRTGYEQYF. The full variable domain, rest sourced from reference TRBV11-1 and TRBJ2-7, is EAEVAQSPRYKITEKSQAVAFWCDPISGHATLYWYRQILGQGPELLVQFQDESVVDDSQLPKDRFSAERLKGVDSTLKIQPAELGDSAMYLCATRTGYEQYFGPGTRLTVT.

This clonotype was picked up many times. The V gene is TRBV30, the J gene TRBJ2-5; no definite D call. Germline CDR1 and CDR2: GTSNPN and SVGIG (reference sequence). The germline V and J ends were trimmed by 2 bases and 4 bases, with 14 bases remaining between them. The CDR3 covers 14 residues. The CDR3 sequence is CAWSNWQVGETQYF. The CDR3 bases are TGTGCCTGGAGTAACTGGCAGGTTGGAGAGACCCAGTACTTC. The full variable domain, completed using reference TRBV30 and TRBJ2-5, is SQTIHQWPATLVQPVGSPLSLECTVEGTSNPNLYWYRQAAGRGLQLLFYSVGIGQISSEVPQNLSASRPQDRQFILSSKKLLLSDSGFYLCAWSNWQVGETQYFGPGTRLLVL.

This clonotype was found a few times. The chain recombines TRBV28 with TRBJ1-6; D is perhaps TRBD1 (5 bases). Per the germline V gene, CDR1 is MDHEN and CDR2 is SYDVKM. The V end lost 8 bases, the J end lost 10 bases, and 21 bases lay between the germline ends. This CDR3 spans 15 amino acids. CDR3 DNA: TGTGCCAGCGGCCGCCTTGGGGGGGATGGGTCACCCCTCCACTTT. It is translated as CASGRLGGDGSPLHF.

The rearrangement uses TRBV12-3 or TRBV12-4 and TRBJ2-3; 7 bases agree with TRBD2. V shed 8 bases and J 4 bases; nucleotides not matched to a gene: 9. The CDR3 spans 14 residues. In DNA form, the CDR3 reads TGTGCCAGCGGCTGGGCGGGAGTCGCAGATACGCAGTATTTT. It codes for CASGWAGVADTQYF.

The chain is built from TRBV7-9 and TRBJ2-3; D possibly corresponds to TRBD1 (6 bases). The V gene's germline CDR1 is SEHNR and CDR2 FQNEAQ (reference sequence). V was cut by 5 bases and J by 1 base, with 16 bases left in between. This CDR3 is built from 16 residues. For the CDR3, the DNA is TGTGCCAGCAGCCGCAGGGGACACATAGGCACAGATACGCAGTATTTT. Protein: CASSRRGHIGTDTQYF.

The V and J genes are TRBV2 and TRBJ1-3; TRBD1 might be the D (5 bases). This CDR3 is 14 amino acids long. The germline gives CDR1 SNHLY, CDR2 FYNNEI. V gave up 6 bases and J gave up 0 bases, with 9 bases separating them. Here the CDR3 DNA reads TGTGCCAGCAGGGGGACGGGCTCTGGAAACACCATATATTTT. It encodes CASRGTGSGNTIYF. The variable domain in full, with the rest retrieved from reference TRBV2 and TRBJ1-3, is EPEVTQTPSHQVTQMGQEVILRCVPISNHLYFYWYRQILGQKVEFLVSFYNNEISEKSEIFDDQFSVERPDGSNFTLKIRSTKLEDSAMYFCASRGTGSGNTIYFGEGSWLTVV.

This clonotype was counted ten times or more. This sequence joins TRBV28 and TRBJ2-1; D ambiguous. Germline V CDR1 and CDR2: MDHEN, SYDVKM. The V and J ends lost 1 base and 6 bases respectively, with 10 bases between them. CDR3 size: 14 residues. CDR3 DNA: TGTGCCAGCAGTTTATTATTATCTGGCAATGAGCAGTTCTTC. Residues: CASSLLLSGNEQFF.

The V call is TRBV20-1, the J call TRBJ2-4, with D maybe TRBD2 (6 bases). Germline V gene lookup returns CDR1 DFQATT and CDR2 SNEGSKA (reference sequence). Trimming cost V 3 bases and J 2 bases, with 11 bases left between them. This CDR3 has 14 amino acids. This chain's CDR3 is CSARRGISKNIQYF. The CDR3 DNA reads as TGCAGTGCTAGGCGCGGGATCTCCAAAAACATTCAGTACTTC.

This clonotype was counted at least ten times. The gene calls are TRBV5-5 and TRBJ1-5, with no clear D. The germline V gene has CDR1 SGHKS and CDR2 YYEKEE (reference sequence). Trimming shortened V by 1 base and J by 5 bases, and 7 bases separated the two germline ends. This CDR3 has 13 amino acids. The CDR3 loop reads CASSLRKDQPQHF. CDR3 bases: TGTGCCAGCAGCTTGCGGAAAGATCAGCCCCAGCATTTT.